This T cell receptor (beta chain) is drawn from a study of cytomegalovirus exposure and HLA in healthy donors. Study-wide results and caveats: Associated with cytomegalovirus, according to the listing, were 150 to 200 TCR beta chains. V- and J-gene trimming in TCR beta was tied to a missense DCLRE1C variant by an analysis performed later.

Researchers ran the PCR with 60 Vbeta and 13 Jbeta primers. Some clones are missing from TCRdb's copy, which holds only in-frame ones; the method was immunoSEQ multiplex PCR. The data show some 71,000 clones, with around 70% seen just once and 22% held by the top ten. This CDR3 spans 13 amino acids. Trimming shortened V by 6 bases and J by 2 bases, and 14 bases separated the two germline ends. Germline V gene sequence: CDR1 SQVTM, CDR2 ANQGSEA. There were likely unrecorded immune exposures, though donors were nominally healthy when sampled. Comment on this clone: What it binds is not known.

The gene calls are TRBV29-1 and TRBJ2-7; D is undetermined. Sequencing was performed on PBMCs. The receptor was isolated from a woman younger than 45 in good health and CMV-seropositive. For the CDR3, the DNA is TGCAGCGTCCTCGGCCTGGGCACCTACGAGCAGTACTTC. It yields the protein CSVLGLGTYEQYF.